The 21 T cell receptor beta chains reported below all come from one sample, sequenced in a study of cytomegalovirus exposure and HLA in healthy donors. Researchers ran the PCR with 60 Vbeta and 13 Jbeta primers. Data came from immunoSEQ multiplex PCR; TCRdb stores just in-frame clones and leaves some out. The sample contains 150,000 to 200,000 clones, roughly 73% of which appear only once. Specimen: PBMCs. These TCRs come from a middle-aged woman in good health and CMV-seropositive.

The chain recombines TRBV4-2 with TRBJ2-5; weak D call: TRBD2 (5 bases). The V and J ends lost 2 bases and 0 bases respectively, with 13 bases between them. CDR1 is LGHNA and CDR2 is YNFKEQ in the germline V gene. This CDR3 region has 16 residues. The CDR3 loop reads CASSQFSSQDQETQYF. The CDR3 region has the DNA TGTGCCAGCAGCCAATTTTCTAGCCAAGACCAAGAGACCCAGTACTTC.

The chain recombines TRBV14 with TRBJ1-4; 11 bases line up with TRBD1. The V gene's germline CDR1 is SGHDN and CDR2 FVKESK. The trim removed 4 bases at V and 4 bases at J, leaving 5 bases unmatched. This CDR3 contains 16 residues. This chain's CDR3 is CASSPGTGGLNEKLFF. CDR3 nucleotide sequence: TGTGCCAGCAGCCCCGGGACAGGGGGACTTAATGAAAAACTGTTTTTT.

The V call is TRBV9, the J call TRBJ2-2, with 13 nucleotides matching TRBD2. CDR1 is SGDLS, CDR2 YYNGEE, per germline. Trimming took 4 bases from V and 3 from J; bases not matched to a gene: 3. The CDR3 has 16 residues. In nucleotides, the CDR3 is TGTGCCAGCAGCCTCGGACTAGCGGGGGACACCGGGGAGCTGTTTTTT. It translates to CASSLGLAGDTGELFF.

As regards this clone: Other nucleotide sequences from this sample produce the same CDR3. The rearrangement joins TRBV11-1 to TRBJ1-3; D is perhaps TRBD1 (5 bases). Germline loops: CDR1 SGHAT, CDR2 FQDESV (reference sequence). This CDR3 is 16 amino acids long. V was clipped by 5 bases and J by 0 bases, with 14 bases between them. The CDR3 DNA sequence: TGTGCCAGCAGCGCAGGGATGGCATACTCTGGAAACACCATATATTTT. This gives the protein CASSAGMAYSGNTIYF.

V is TRBV7-2 and J is TRBJ2-5; 11 nucleotides agree with TRBD2. The germline gives CDR1 SGHTA, CDR2 FQGNSA. V dropped 5 bases and J dropped 5; count of bases not matched to a gene: 16. The CDR3 is 18 amino acids. CDR3 DNA sequence: TGTGCCAGCAGCCACGGAATGACTAGCGGGATGGGTTGGGAGACCCAGTACTTC. It is translated as CASSHGMTSGMGWETQYF.

CDR3 region: CASSPRGVTETQYF. The CDR3 DNA is TGTGCCAGCAGCCCCAGGGGAGTCACAGAGACCCAGTACTTC. V gene TRBV7-9 combines with J gene TRBJ2-5; possibly TRBD1 for D (6 bases). The germline V gene has CDR1 SEHNR and CDR2 FQNEAQ (reference sequence). V was cut by 5 bases and J by 4 bases, with 14 bases left in between. CDR3 length equals 14 residues. The full variable domain, with the rest looked up from reference TRBV7-9 and TRBJ2-5, is DTGVSQNPRHKITKRGQNVTFRCDPISEHNRLYWYRQTLGQGPEFLTYFQNEAQLEKSRLLSDRFSAERPKGSFSTLEIQRTEQGDSAMYLCASSPRGVTETQYFGPGTRLLVL.

The rearrangement joins TRBV29-1 to TRBJ2-3; possible D gene TRBD1, 6 bases. Germline V gene lookup returns CDR1 SQVTM and CDR2 ANQGSEA. The CDR3 is 14 residues long. V was cut by 8 bases and J by 2 bases, with 17 bases left in between. CDR3 region: CSLGITGPTDTQYF. The DNA of the CDR3 is TGCAGCCTGGGAATTACAGGGCCCACAGATACGCAGTATTTT.

The chain is built from TRBV6-5 and TRBJ1-1, with D perhaps matching TRBD1 (5 bases). CDR3 size: 13 residues. CDR1 is MNHEY, CDR2 SVGAGI, per germline. The V end lost 2 bases, the J end lost 3 bases, and 7 bases lay between the germline ends. Here the CDR3 DNA reads TGTGCCAGCAGTTACCAGGGTTACACTGAAGCTTTCTTT. It yields the protein CASSYQGYTEAFF.

V usage is TRBV7-2 and J usage is TRBJ2-3, with 10 bases identical to TRBD2. The CDR3 runs 18 residues. V trimming: 3 bases; J trimming: 5 bases; junction bases outside the gene matches: 14. Germline assignment: CDR1 SGHTA and CDR2 FQGNSA. In DNA, the CDR3 is TGTGCCAGCAGCTTGGGGTCTAGCGGGAGAGGGGTCGGAGATACGCAGTATTTT. This encodes CASSLGSSGRGVGDTQYF.

The gene calls are TRBV7-6 and TRBJ2-1, with D possibly being TRBD2 (6 bases). V dropped 5 bases and J dropped 4 bases, with 18 bases sitting between them. The CDR3 contains 16 residues. Germline V gives CDR1 SGHVS, CDR2 FNYEAQ. The CDR3 nucleotides read TGTGCCAGCAGCCCATCGGACTACGTGGGGTACAATGAGCAGTTCTTC. Its protein product is CASSPSDYVGYNEQFF.

This clone has only a few counts. The rearrangement links TRBV18 to TRBJ2-1; 11 bases match TRBD2. The CDR3 runs 14 residues. The V and J ends lost 7 bases and 10 bases, in that order; junction bases with no gene match: 9. Germline loops: CDR1 KGHSH, CDR2 LQKENI. The CDR3 DNA sequence: TGTGCCAGCTTCCGTAGCGGGAGGGCAGGAGAGCAGTTCTTC. This sequence encodes CASFRSGRAGEQFF.

This sequence joins TRBV7-9 and TRBJ1-1; no clear D. This CDR3 region has 13 residues. V lost 10 bases, J lost 4 bases, and 16 bases lay in between. From germline, CDR1 is SEHNR and CDR2 FQNEAQ (reference sequence). CDR3 sequence reads: CATFDGLTTEAFF. The DNA of the CDR3 is TGTGCCACCTTTGACGGGTTAACCACTGAAGCTTTCTTT.

This clone was seen more than once but under ten times. At one end the junction does not follow the germline gene, possibly because of a read error. J is TRBJ2-1 and V is TRBV7-7; 8 positions match TRBD2. CDR1 and CDR2 (germline): SSHAT, FNYEAQ (reference sequence). This CDR3 region has 16 residues. Written as DNA, the CDR3 is TGTGCTAGCAGCTCCGGCCCCCGGGAGGGCCCAAATGAGCAGTTCTTC. This encodes CASSSGPREGPNEQFF.

The chain joins TRBV9 to TRBJ2-2, with TRBD2 identical over 7 bases. V trimming: 4 bases; J trimming: 5 bases; junction bases outside the gene matches: 8. This CDR3 spans 15 amino acids. Germline CDR1 is SGDLS and CDR2 is YYNGEE. CDR3 DNA sequence: TGTGCCAGCAGCCCCGGACTAGAAAGAACCGGGGAGCTGTTTTTT. Protein: CASSPGLERTGELFF.

The chain combines TRBV2 with TRBJ2-1; 7 nucleotides agree with TRBD1. The germline CDR1 and CDR2 sequences are SNHLY and FYNNEI. The CDR3 loop spans 15 amino acids. The V and J ends lost 6 bases and 3 bases, in that order; junction bases with no gene match: 8. The CDR3 DNA reads TGTGCCAGCAGAGCCACAGGGGTCCTCTACAATGAGCAGTTCTTC. It is translated as CASRATGVLYNEQFF.

The chain couples TRBV9 to TRBJ2-7; D unclear. This CDR3 has 14 residues. Trimming pared 1 base from V and 0 bases from J, leaving 8 bases between. Germline V CDR1 and CDR2: SGDLS, YYNGEE. Written as DNA, the CDR3 is TGTGCCAGCAGCGTAAGAGCATTCTCCTACGAGCAGTACTTC. Amino acids: CASSVRAFSYEQYF.

The chain uses TRBV5-1 and TRBJ1-1; TRBD1 aligns across 7 bases. The V and J ends lost 2 bases and 7 bases, in that order; junction bases with no gene match: 8. This CDR3 contains 14 residues. The germline V gene has CDR1 SGHRS and CDR2 YFSETQ. Written as DNA, the CDR3 is TGCGCCAGCAGCTTTGCTTCAGGGGGATATGAAGCTTTCTTT. It codes for CASSFASGGYEAFF. Together with reference TRBV5-1 and TRBJ1-1, the CDR3 gives the full variable domain: KAGVTQTPRYLIKTRGQQVTLSCSPISGHRSVSWYQQTPGQGLQFLFEYFSETQRNKGNFPGRFSGRQFSNSRSEMNVSTLELGDSALYLCASSFASGGYEAFFGQGTRLTVV.

This sequence joins TRBV6-1 and TRBJ2-2; 8 bases are a match to TRBD2. V shed 6 bases and J 6 bases; nucleotides not matched to a gene: 3. Germline V gene lookup returns CDR1 MNHNS and CDR2 SASEGT. This CDR3 is built from 13 residues. The DNA for the CDR3 is TGTGCCAGCAGAAGCGGGAGCGCCGGGGAGCTGTTTTTT. Protein sequence: CASRSGSAGELFF.

The J gene is TRBJ2-3, the V gene TRBV11-3; D call uncertain. The CDR3 has 14 amino acids. Trimming took off 2 bases at V and 0 bases at J, with 6 bases between the two ends. Germline-derived CDR1 and CDR2 are SGHNT and YENEEA. The CDR3 here is CASSLLSSTDTQYF. CDR3 nucleotide sequence: TGTGCCAGCAGCTTACTCAGTAGCACAGATACGCAGTATTTT.

This clone was recorded only once. The V gene is TRBV28, the J gene TRBJ2-7; TRBD2 matches 7 bases. Per germline, CDR1 MDHEN and CDR2 SYDVKM. V dropped 8 bases and J dropped 5; count of bases not matched to a gene: 3. This CDR3 has 11 residues. The CDR3 loop is CASRGGNEQYF. For the CDR3, the DNA is TGTGCCAGCCGGGGAGGGAACGAGCAGTACTTC. The variable domain in full, completed from reference TRBV28 and TRBJ2-7, reads DVKVTQSSRYLVKRTGEKVFLECVQDMDHENMFWYRQDPGLGLRLIYFSYDVKMKEKGDIPEGYSVSREKKERFSLILESASTNQTSMYLCASRGGNEQYFGPGTRLTVT.

The chain links TRBV7-3 to TRBJ2-2; tentatively, D is TRBD2 (5 bases). Germline-derived CDR1 and CDR2 are SGHTA and FQGTGA. V was pared by 5 bases and J by 3 bases, with 13 bases between. The CDR3 covers 15 residues. The chain's CDR3 is CASSRTDYYTGELFF. CDR3 sequence (DNA): TGTGCCAGCAGCCGAACCGACTATTACACCGGGGAGCTGTTTTTT.